The source of this TCR beta chain is a study of tumour-infiltrating T cells in Burkitt lymphoma. Germline V CDR1 and CDR2: LNHDA, SQIVND (reference sequence). This CDR3 comprises 13 residues. V lost 3 bases and J lost 9, with 12 bases in between. Produced via immunoSEQ multiplex PCR; TCRdb's table is partial and in-frame only. Seen here are 12,000 to 15,000 clones, approximately 29% observed once, and the top ten hold approximately 5.7%. The sequence derives from a human donor with diffuse large B-cell lymphoma. The specimen was tumor tissue. The J gene is TRBJ2-1, the V gene TRBV19; no firm D call. The chain's CDR3 is CASSIIIGSEQFF. The CDR3 DNA sequence: TGTGCCAGTAGTATTATCATCGGTAGTGAGCAGTTCTTC.